The entry below gives a single T cell receptor (beta chain) sequence along with its context. This entry is derived from a study of blood T cell repertoires in COVID-19. As for the study in general: The analysed material was cDNA or gDNA that came from T cells, B-cell-depleted T cells, or PBMCs.

Under the authors' procedure: Estimation of nucleated cell counts was performed using reference gene primer amplification. The table came from immunoSEQ multiplex PCR; TCRdb's copy has only in-frame clones and leaves some out. The DNA gave D and trimming, while V, J and clone size come from that table. The sample records roughly 70,000 clones, roughly four fifths being singletons. Patients at the Seattle site were enrolled during active infection and followed longitudinally. Germline CDR1 is MNHEY and CDR2 is SVGAGI. V gave up 6 bases and J gave up 3 bases; unmatched junction bases: 4. The CDR3 extends over 13 amino acids.

The sequenced sample was peripheral blood. J is TRBJ2-7 and V is TRBV6-5, with TRBD1 matching over 8 bases. The origin of this receptor is a man between 70 and 80 years old with COVID-19, enrolled during active disease. CDR3: CASSRGQVYEQYF. The CDR3 DNA sequence: TGTGCCAGCAGCAGGGGGCAAGTCTACGAGCAGTACTTC.